This TCR beta chain stems from a study of blood T cell repertoires in COVID-19. Across the whole study: Spain, Italy and the United States supplied samples that represented acute and convalescent COVID-19.

The CDR3 contains 15 residues. V lost 3 bases, J lost 0 bases, and 12 bases lay in between. Germline CDR1 reads SGHNT; CDR2 reads YYREEE (reference sequence). Here immunoSEQ multiplex PCR was the method, and the copy in TCRdb shows in-frame clones only, minus some. The sample contains about 150,000 clones, about 90% of which appear only once. Specimen: peripheral blood. This TCR came from a man aged 45-60 years with acute or convalescent COVID-19. The chain has TRBV5-4 and TRBJ1-1, with a tentative D call TRBD1 (6 bases). The CDR3 bases are TGTGCCAGCAGCTATAAAGACAGGTTGAACACTGAAGCTTTCTTT. Encoded protein: CASSYKDRLNTEAFF.